The T cell receptor beta chain under discussion was sequenced for a study of T cell responses to AZD1222 COVID-19 vaccine. About the study: Timing groups of about 4 and about 12 weeks for second doses were pooled. Study-wide findings and caveats: Mostly white British, mostly female donors; authors suggested clonal diversity may be underestimated. At study baseline, merely about 6 AZD1222 recipients were seropositive. Repertoire collection took place solely once the T cell response had peaked.

Regarding this clone: Its antigen is not identified.

Sequenced by immunoSEQ multiplex PCR; TCRdb stores in-frame clones only, minus some. Among some 130,000 clones, 80% to 90% were seen once, and the ten largest hold approximately 8%. From germline, CDR1 is MGHRA and CDR2 YSYEKL. Trimming shortened V by 4 bases and J by 2 bases, and 14 bases separated the two germline ends. The CDR3 runs to 15 residues. The receptor comes from an adult in good health. The genes are TRBV4-1 and TRBJ1-2, with D perhaps matching TRBD1 (5 bases). Specimen: peripheral blood, collected on day 0 of AZD1222 vaccination. Here the CDR3 DNA reads TGCGCCAGCAGCCTAACCCGGGACGGCAACTATGGCTACACCTTC. This gives the protein CASSLTRDGNYGYTF.